These 10 T cell receptor beta chains were all obtained from the same sample, sequenced in a study of blood T cell repertoires in COVID-19. Produced via immunoSEQ multiplex PCR; TCRdb's table is partial and in-frame only. The sample has about 170,000 clones; more than 85% are singletons. Sequencing used PBMCs or T cells enriched from blood (not recorded which). The receptors were gathered from a human donor with acute COVID-19. The donor label of this sample is uncertain.

V and J are TRBV11-2 and TRBJ2-2; no definite D call. V gave up 5 bases and J gave up 0 bases, with 10 bases separating them. The CDR3 contains 15 residues. Germline V gene data show CDR1 as SGHAT and CDR2 as FQNNGV. CDR3 nucleotide sequence: TGTGCCAGCAGCCTAGGCCAGGCGAACACCGGGGAGCTGTTTTTT. Its translation is CASSLGQANTGELFF.

The rearrangement uses TRBV3-1 (or the pseudogene TRBV3-2) and TRBJ2-5; 8 bases line up with TRBD2. The germline gives CDR1 LGHDT, CDR2 YNNKEL (reference sequence). The CDR3 consists of 15 residues. V was pared by 1 base and J by 4 bases, with 5 bases of the junction left unmatched. CDR3 sequence (DNA): TGTGCCAGCAGCCAAGTGGACGGGGGGGGAGAGACCCAGTACTTC. Protein: CASSQVDGGGETQYF.

The CDR3 DNA reads TGTGCCAGCAGTCCGCGTTTGGGACAGGGGCTATTCGAGCAGTACTTC. Protein: CASSPRLGQGLFEQYF. This chain joins TRBV28 and TRBJ2-7; TRBD1 agrees at 10 bases. CDR1 MDHEN and CDR2 SYDVKM come from the germline V gene. CDR3 length equals 16 residues. J was trimmed by 6 bases and V by 5 bases; bases with no gene match: 13.

V usage is TRBV12-2 and J usage is TRBJ2-1; the table's TRBD2 call for D was not verified on the DNA. TRBV12-2 is given as a pseudogene. The CDR3 contains 12 residues. The CDR3 here is CASRFRGYEQFF. The CDR3 coding sequence is TGTGCAAGTCGCTTTCGGGGGTATGAGCAGTTCTTC.

This rearrangement joins TRBV7-8 to TRBJ1-3; 8 positions match TRBD1. The V and J ends lost 5 bases and 2 bases, in that order; junction bases with no gene match: 8. Germline V gene lookup returns CDR1 SGHVS and CDR2 FQNEAQ. The CDR3 length is 16 residues. The CDR3 bases are TGTGCCAGCAGCGGACAGGGAACTAGTGCTGGAAACACCATATATTTT. It yields the protein CASSGQGTSAGNTIYF. The full variable domain, its missing parts supplied by reference TRBV7-8 and TRBJ1-3, is GAGVSQSPRYKVAKRGQDVALRCDPISGHVSLFWYQQALGQGPEFLTYFQNEAQLDKSGLPSDRFFAERPEGSVSTLKIQRTQQEDSAVYLCASSGQGTSAGNTIYFGEGSWLTVV.

The chain joins TRBV5-1 to TRBJ2-2, with TRBD1 identical over 8 bases. The V segment lost 3 bases and the J segment 0 bases; nucleotides outside the gene matches: 4. Germline assignment: CDR1 SGHRS and CDR2 YFSETQ. CDR3 length equals 16 residues. CDR3 coding DNA: TGCGCCAGCAGCTGGACAGGGAAGACGAACACCGGGGAGCTGTTTTTT. It is translated as CASSWTGKTNTGELFF.

This sequence joins TRBV10-3 and TRBJ2-7; perhaps TRBD1 as D (6 bases). The CDR3 covers 13 residues. Germline V gene lookup returns CDR1 ENHRY and CDR2 SYGVKD. Trimming took 3 bases from V and 4 from J, leaving 10 bases between them. The CDR3 bases are TGTGCCATCAGTGATAACAGGGAGTACGAGCAGTACTTC. This codes for CAISDNREYEQYF.

This clone was recorded only once. CDR3 loop: CASRLAGALNEQFF. The CDR3 DNA follows: TGTGCCAGCAGACTAGCGGGGGCACTTAATGAGCAGTTCTTC. The chain combines TRBV3-1 (or the pseudogene TRBV3-2) with TRBJ2-1; the match to TRBD2 covers 11 bases. This CDR3 is built from 14 residues. J gave up 7 bases and V 6 bases, and 5 bases lay outside the gene matches. Germline V gene lookup returns CDR1 LGHDT and CDR2 YNNKEL (reference sequence).

The chain links TRBV11-2 to TRBJ2-5; 14 bases are a match to TRBD2. The CDR3 is 19 amino acids. The V gene's germline CDR1 is SGHAT and CDR2 FQNNGV. The V gene end was trimmed by 5 bases and the J gene end by 2 bases; junction bases not matched to a gene: 13. DNA of the CDR3: TGTGCCAGCAGCCCACGTCCCGGGACTAGCGGGGGTCGGCAAGAGACCCAGTACTTC. This encodes CASSPRPGTSGGRQETQYF. Together with reference TRBV11-2 and TRBJ2-5, the CDR3 gives the full variable domain: EAGVAQSPRYKIIEKRQSVAFWCNPISGHATLYWYQQILGQGPKLLIQFQNNGVVDDSQLPKDRFSAERLKGVDSTLKIQPAKLEDSAVYLCASSPRPGTSGGRQETQYFGPGTRLLVL.

The V and J genes are TRBV6-1 and TRBJ2-3; 9 bases match TRBD2. V trimming: 0 bases; J trimming: 5 bases; junction bases outside the gene matches: 9. This CDR3 is built from 17 residues. CDR1 MNHNS and CDR2 SASEGT come from the germline V gene. The CDR3: CASSEAPAGGPGDTQYF. DNA of the CDR3: TGTGCCAGCAGTGAAGCACCAGCGGGGGGCCCGGGAGATACGCAGTATTTT.